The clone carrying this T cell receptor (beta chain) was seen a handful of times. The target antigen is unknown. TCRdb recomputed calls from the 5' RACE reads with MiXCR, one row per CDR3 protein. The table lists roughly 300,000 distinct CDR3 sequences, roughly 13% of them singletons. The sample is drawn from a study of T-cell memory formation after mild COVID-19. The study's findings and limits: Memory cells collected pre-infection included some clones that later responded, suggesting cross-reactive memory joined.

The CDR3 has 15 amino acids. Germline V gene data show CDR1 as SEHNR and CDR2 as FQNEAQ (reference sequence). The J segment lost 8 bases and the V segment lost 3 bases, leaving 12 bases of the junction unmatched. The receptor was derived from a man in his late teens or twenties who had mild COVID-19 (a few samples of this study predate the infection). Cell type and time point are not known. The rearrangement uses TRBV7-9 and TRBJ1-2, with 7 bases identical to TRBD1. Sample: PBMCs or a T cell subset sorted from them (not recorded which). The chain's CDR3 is CASSFLIQGGDGYTF. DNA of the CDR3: TGTGCCAGCAGCTTCCTCATTCAAGGGGGCGACGGCTACACCTTC.